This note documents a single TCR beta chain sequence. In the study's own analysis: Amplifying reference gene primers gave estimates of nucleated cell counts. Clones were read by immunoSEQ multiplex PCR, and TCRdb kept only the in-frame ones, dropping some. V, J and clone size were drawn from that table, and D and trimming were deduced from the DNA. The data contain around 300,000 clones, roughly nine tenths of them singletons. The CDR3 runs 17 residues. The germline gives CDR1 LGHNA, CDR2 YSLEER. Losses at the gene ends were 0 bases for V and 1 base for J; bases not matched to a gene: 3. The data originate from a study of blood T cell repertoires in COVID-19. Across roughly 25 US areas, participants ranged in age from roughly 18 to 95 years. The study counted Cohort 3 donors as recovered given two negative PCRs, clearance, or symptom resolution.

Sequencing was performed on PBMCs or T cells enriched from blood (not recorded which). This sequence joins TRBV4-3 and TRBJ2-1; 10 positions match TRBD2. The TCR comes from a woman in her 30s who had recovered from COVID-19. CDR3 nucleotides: TGCGCCAGCAGCCAAGAGGTAGCGGGAGGATCCTACAATGAGCAGTTCTTC. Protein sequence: CASSQEVAGGSYNEQFF.